This TCR beta chain was sequenced for a study of shared clonotypes between healthy human individuals. Study-level points and caveats: The study's rarefaction showed incomplete sorted-subset sequencing despite large depth. A reduction in generation probabilities was seen for non-shared clonotypes relative to those shared by all four donors.

The CDR3 runs to 11 residues. V shed 6 bases, J shed 14 bases, and the junction held 7 bases outside the gene matches. Germline lookup yields CDR1 MNHEY and CDR2 SVGAGI. Genomic DNA belonging to each subset was distributed in equal measure over several immunoSEQ plates. Original analysis: Junction-only immunoSEQ sequences carried no quality scores, so filtering differed. Data came from immunoSEQ multiplex PCR; TCRdb stores just in-frame clones and leaves some out. The DNA was the basis for D and trimming; V, J and clone size are from that table. The table lists about 2,500,000 clones, approximately 92% of them singletons, with around 0.14% in the top ten. About this clone itself: The antigen remains unidentified.

The receptor comes from a man aged 18-30 years in good health. The V call is TRBV6-5, the J call TRBJ1-2; 9 bases fit TRBD1. The sample taken for sequencing was naive CD4+ T cells sorted from blood. The subset was: CD45RA+ positively selected. CDR3 nucleotide sequence: TGTGCCAGCAGGACGGGACAGGGATCTACCTTC. This codes for CASRTGQGSTF.